The sequence of this TCR beta chain was determined in a study of OX40 agonist ivuxolimab in advanced cancers. On the study more broadly: Enrollees could have had prior anti-PD-1, anti-PD-L1 or anti-CTLA-4 therapy, which approximately 40% had received. Study-wide results and limits: On average, CD8+ T cells showed a greater number of expanded clones than CD4+. Doses of 0.1 to 3.0 mg/kg were accompanied by clonal expansion of CD4+ and CD8+ blood T cells by week 6.

As concerns this clone: Its antigen is still unknown.

Clones were read by immunoSEQ multiplex PCR, and TCRdb kept only the in-frame ones, dropping some. The sample yields about 96,000 clones, roughly 91% seen once. Systemic immunosuppression or autoimmune disease history was grounds to exclude patients. CDR1 is SGHDT, CDR2 YYEEEE, per germline. CDR3 length: 15 amino acids. V dropped 1 base and J dropped 3; count of bases not matched to a gene: 5. This chain links TRBV5-6 with TRBJ2-3; 7 nucleotides agree with TRBD1. The receptor was derived from an adult with an advanced solid tumor such as melanoma, head and neck, liver or kidney cancer. This sample comprised CD4+ or CD8+ T cells sorted from blood, obtained in a trial of the OX40 agonist ivuxolimab. The CDR3, as DNA: TGTGCCAGCAGCTTGCAGACAGGGCGGACAGATACGCAGTATTTT. Translated: CASSLQTGRTDTQYF.